The clone carrying this T cell receptor beta chain was seen a few times. The CDR3 runs to 14 residues. The germline V and J ends were trimmed by 10 bases and 3 bases, with 18 bases remaining between them. Germline lookup yields CDR1 MNHNS and CDR2 SASEGT. The data are from a study of cytomegalovirus exposure and HLA in healthy donors. The PCR ran on 60 Vbeta and 13 Jbeta primers. TCRdb's table, derived via immunoSEQ multiplex PCR, lists solely in-frame clones and lacks some. The data contain 100,000 to 150,000 clones, 65% to 90% of them singletons. Sequencing input: PBMCs. The genes are TRBV6-1 and TRBJ1-1, with D perhaps matching TRBD1 (6 bases). The clonotype was recovered from a girl aged 2 to 10 in good health and CMV-seronegative. CDR3 region: CATNPSDRYTEAFF. For the CDR3, the DNA is TGTGCCACCAATCCCTCCGACAGGTACACTGAAGCTTTCTTT.